This T cell receptor beta chain was documented in a study of blood T cells in healthy people across ages. The study's findings and limits: Higher diversity, along with more naive CD4+ cells, distinguished long-lived donors from aged donors. CMV status of donors was not determined, possibly confounding expanded clonotype changes.

This CDR3 is 15 amino acids long. Looked up from germline, CDR1 is SGDLS and CDR2 is YYNGEE. Germline trimming cut 0 bases from V and 1 base from J; bases unmatched to any gene: 1. The authors ran a second PCR of about 7 to 12 cycles using a sample-barcoded 5' primer and a J-beta primer mix. TCRdb reanalysed the 5' RACE reads using MiXCR and keeps one entry per CDR3 protein. The repertoire consists of roughly 570,000 distinct CDR3 sequences, with 27% occurring once and the leading ten covering about 18%. Regarding this clonotype: Its specificity is unknown.

Sequenced sample: blood. The receptor was derived from a woman between 65 and 79 years old in good health. This sequence joins TRBV9 and TRBJ2-3, with 8 positions matching TRBD1. CDR3 in DNA: TGTGCCAGCAGCGTAGGGGGACAGGGCACAGATACGCAGTATTTT. It encodes CASSVGGQGTDTQYF.